This is a list of T cell receptor beta chains from one sample in a study of T cell changes during pregnancy in multiple sclerosis. Generated by immunoSEQ multiplex PCR, the TCRdb table keeps only in-frame clones and is missing some. The sample shows 66,000 or so clones, about 90% of them seen only once. The starting material was peripheral blood, obtained in the first trimester of pregnancy. The receptors stem from a female donor in good health, enrolled as a control in a pregnancy study. Both conserved end residues are part of each CDR3. The D gene is left open where the match is weak. Not all rows give a size; the values are once, few, many and, for expanded clones, a class.

TRBV5-4,-,-,TRBJ1-4,TGTGCCAGCAGCTTTGGAGGCGAAAAACTGTTTTTT,CASSFGGEKLFF
TRBV7-2,-,TRBD2,TRBJ2-3,TGTGCCAGCAGCGGGACCGGGGGGGCCGCAGATACGCAGTATTTT,CASSGTGGAADTQYF
TRBV6-1,-,TRBD1,TRBJ1-2,TGTGCCAGCAGTCCGACAGGGGGGTGGGGCTACACCTTC,CASSPTGGWGYTF
TRBV7-3,-,TRBD1,TRBJ1-2,TGTGCCAGCAGCTTCCGGGACAGGGATGGCAAGGATGGCTACACCTTC,CASSFRDRDGKDGYTF
TRBV25-1,-,-,TRBJ2-7,TGTGCCAGCACCCGAGGGAATGGGCCGAGCTACGAGCAGTACTTC,CASTRGNGPSYEQYF
TRBV19,-,-,TRBJ1-2,TGTGCCAGTACCCCACAGGGCTGGGACTATGGCTACACCTTC,CASTPQGWDYGYTF
TRBV5-6,-,-,TRBJ1-2,TGTGCCAGCAGCTTTACAGGGATAAGCGGCTACACCTTC,CASSFTGISGYTF
TRBV4-3,-,TRBD2,TRBJ2-1,TGCGCCAGCAGCCAAGATCTAGCGGGGGGGGGCAATGAGCAGTTCTTC,CASSQDLAGGGNEQFF
TRBV7-9,-,-,TRBJ1-1,TGTGCCAGCAAGAGACAGTCGGGCACTGAAGCTTTCTTT,CASKRQSGTEAFF
TRBV9,-,-,TRBJ1-2,TGTGCCAGCAGCGTAGGAAACAGTGACTATGGCTACACCTTC,CASSVGNSDYGYTF
TRBV5-4,-,TRBD2,TRBJ2-5,TGTGCCAGCAGCTTACCCCTAGGGGCGGGGGTAGGAGGGGAGACCCAGTACTTC,CASSLPLGAGVGGETQYF
TRBV30,-,-,TRBJ1-6,TGTGCCTGGAGTCCCGGTAGCTCACCCCTCCACTTT,CAWSPGSSPLHF
TRBV6-5,once,TRBD1,TRBJ2-2,TGTGCCAGCACTCTGACAGGGGCGGTCACCGGGGGGCTGTTTTTT,CASTLTGAVTGGLFF
TRBV28,-,-,TRBJ2-1,TGTGCCAGCAGTTTACTTAGGAGCTCCTACAATGAGCAGTTCTTC,CASSLLRSSYNEQFF